The 7 T cell receptor beta chains listed next were all sequenced from one sample in a study of monozygotic twins with inflammatory bowel disease. Using the 5' RACE reads, TCRdb records one entry per CDR3 protein without DNA. The repertoire table contains about 350,000 distinct CDR3 sequences. Sequencing was carried out using blood. The receptors stem from a human donor with ulcerative colitis or Crohn's disease, or a healthy co-twin of an affected twin (not recorded which).

The chain links TRBV7-3 to TRBJ2-1; TCRdb calls TRBD2, which cannot be checked without DNA. CDR1 is SGHTA, CDR2 FQGTGA, per germline. The CDR3 has 16 amino acids. This chain's CDR3 is CASSSMGAGGVNEQFF.

The chain has TRBV5-1 and TRBJ1-1; TCRdb's D gene call, TRBD1, goes unchecked for lack of DNA. Germline V gives CDR1 SGHRS, CDR2 YFSETQ. The CDR3 sequence is 11 residues long. The CDR3 sequence: CASSLGVEAFF.

The rearrangement joins TRBV6-4 to TRBJ2-1; TCRdb picks TRBD1, but there is no DNA to check that call. Germline V gene sequence: CDR1 MRHNA, CDR2 SNTAGT. The CDR3 runs 13 residues. The chain's CDR3 is CASSRTPNNEQFF.

The gene calls are TRBV21-1 and TRBJ1-5. TRBV21-1 has pseudogene status. The CDR3 sequence is 15 residues long. The CDR3 here is CASSSRTAPGQPQHF.

The J gene is TRBJ2-5, the V gene TRBV18. The CDR3 is 14 amino acids. CDR1 is KGHSH and CDR2 is LQKENI in the germline V gene. This CDR3 reads CASSTGANQETQYF.

The rearrangement uses TRBV6-1 and TRBJ1-2. Germline values: CDR1 MNHNS, CDR2 SASEGT. The CDR3 is 17 residues long. This CDR3 is CASSEGVWTAANYGYTF.

The chain is built from TRBV12-3 or TRBV12-4 and TRBJ1-5; the D call from TCRdb, TRBD1, cannot be confirmed without DNA. This CDR3 spans 14 amino acids. The CDR3 is CASSPDRGNQPQHF.